A single T cell receptor beta chain is shown here with its context. The target antigen is unknown. TCRdb keeps only in-frame clones here, not all; method: immunoSEQ multiplex PCR. Seen here are around 85,000 clones, 80% to 90% observed once, and the top ten hold roughly 6.3%. This sample was taken from a study of T cell responses to AZD1222 COVID-19 vaccine. The germline V and J ends were trimmed by 3 bases and 6 bases, with 16 bases remaining between them. The length of the CDR3 is 15 residues. The V gene's germline CDR1 is MNHEY and CDR2 SMNVEV (reference sequence). Study outcomes and limitations: Increased Spike-specific TCR breadth and depth were observed after two AZD1222 doses. Reportedly, nearly half the spike-specific TCRs target unmutated variant regions.

This material consisted of peripheral blood, taken on day 0 of AZD1222 vaccination. The receptor was isolated from an adult in good health. This chain links TRBV27 with TRBJ2-3; D gene unclear. The CDR3 is CASSFLGLTPDTQYF. The CDR3 DNA reads TGTGCCAGCAGTTTCTTAGGGCTAACCCCGGATACGCAGTATTTT.